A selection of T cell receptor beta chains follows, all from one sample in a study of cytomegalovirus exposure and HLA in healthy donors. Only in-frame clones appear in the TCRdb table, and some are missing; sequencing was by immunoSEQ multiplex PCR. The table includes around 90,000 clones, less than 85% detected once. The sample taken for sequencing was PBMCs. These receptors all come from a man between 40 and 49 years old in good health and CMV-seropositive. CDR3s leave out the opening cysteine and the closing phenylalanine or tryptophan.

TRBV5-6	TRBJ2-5	ASSLLAEGAETQY
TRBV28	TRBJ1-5	ATKVSRGDQPQH
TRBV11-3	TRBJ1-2	ASSSDGAGANYGYT
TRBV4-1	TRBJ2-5	ASSQRQGGVETQY
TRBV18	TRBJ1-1	ASCEGGEAEAF
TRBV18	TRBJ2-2	ASSEQAGTGELF
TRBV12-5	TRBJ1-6	ASAHNQASNSPLH
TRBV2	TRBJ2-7	ASRGTLISYEQY
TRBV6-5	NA	ASSYSSGPSPGEQY
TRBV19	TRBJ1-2	ASKNGGTSGYT
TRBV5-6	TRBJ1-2	ASSPWGGLGYGYT
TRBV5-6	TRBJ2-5	ASSLGQVTQETQY
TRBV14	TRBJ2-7	ASSQLIGAGSTYEQY
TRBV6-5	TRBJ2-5	ASRRGTSGGETQY
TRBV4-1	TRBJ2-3	ASSQVRLVISDTQY
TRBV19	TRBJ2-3	ASKQGGQGAQY
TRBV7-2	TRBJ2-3	ASSFSNTDTQY
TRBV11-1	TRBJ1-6	ASSSQGGNSPLH
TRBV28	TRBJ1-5	ASSLRPNQPQH
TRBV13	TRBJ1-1	ASSRRSGVNTEAF
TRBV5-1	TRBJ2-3	ASTDSSSTDTQY
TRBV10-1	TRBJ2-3	ASSNLAGGQY
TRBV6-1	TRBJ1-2	ASSEARAGGYT
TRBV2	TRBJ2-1	ATSGGATPGNEQF
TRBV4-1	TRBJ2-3	ASSQAVGLVTDTQY
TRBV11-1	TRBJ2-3	ASSLQTGGGRDTQY
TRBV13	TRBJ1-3	ASSSTVDSGNTIY
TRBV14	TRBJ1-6	ASSRDRDSSPLH
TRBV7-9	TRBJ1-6	ASSLADSLNSPLH
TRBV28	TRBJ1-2	ASKAGPGGYT
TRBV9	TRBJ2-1	ARSMGGDYNEQF
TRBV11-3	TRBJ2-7	ASSLEPGNSYEQY
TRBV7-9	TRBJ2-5	ASSLSGARETQY
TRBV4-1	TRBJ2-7	ASSQVMRQGASPRYEQY
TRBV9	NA	ASSVAKGSYEQY
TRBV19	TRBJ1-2	ASSTQGIYGYT
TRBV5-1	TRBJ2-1	ASSSLPGGAVDEQF